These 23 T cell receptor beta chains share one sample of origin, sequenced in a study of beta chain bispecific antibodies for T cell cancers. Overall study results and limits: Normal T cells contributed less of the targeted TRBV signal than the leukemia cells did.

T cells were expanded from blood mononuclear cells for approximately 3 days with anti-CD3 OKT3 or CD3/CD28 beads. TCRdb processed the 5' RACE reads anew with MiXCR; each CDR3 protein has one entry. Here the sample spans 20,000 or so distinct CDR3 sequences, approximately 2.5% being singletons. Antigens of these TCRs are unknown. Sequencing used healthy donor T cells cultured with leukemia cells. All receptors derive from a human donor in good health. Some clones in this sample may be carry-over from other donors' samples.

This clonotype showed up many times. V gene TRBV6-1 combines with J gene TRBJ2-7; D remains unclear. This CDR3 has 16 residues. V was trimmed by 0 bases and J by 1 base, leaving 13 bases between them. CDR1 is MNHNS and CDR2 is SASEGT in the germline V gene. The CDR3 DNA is TGTGCCAGCAGTGAAGCGCCGGCGCCAGAGTCCTACGAGCAGTACTTC. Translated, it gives CASSEAPAPESYEQYF.

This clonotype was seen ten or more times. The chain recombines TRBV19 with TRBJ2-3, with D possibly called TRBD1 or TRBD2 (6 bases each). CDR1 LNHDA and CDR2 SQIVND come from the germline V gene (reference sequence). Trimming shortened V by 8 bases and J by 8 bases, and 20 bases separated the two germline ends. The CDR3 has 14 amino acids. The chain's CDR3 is CASGKGTEGGTQYF. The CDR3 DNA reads TGTGCCAGTGGCAAGGGGACGGAGGGGGGTACGCAGTATTTT.

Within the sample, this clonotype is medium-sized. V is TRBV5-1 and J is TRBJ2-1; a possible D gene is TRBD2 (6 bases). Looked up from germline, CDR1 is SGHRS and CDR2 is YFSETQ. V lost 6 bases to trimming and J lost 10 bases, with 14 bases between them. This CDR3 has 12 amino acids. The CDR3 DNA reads TGCGCCAGCATTTCACCGGGAGAAGAGCAGTTCTTC. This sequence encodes CASISPGEEQFF.

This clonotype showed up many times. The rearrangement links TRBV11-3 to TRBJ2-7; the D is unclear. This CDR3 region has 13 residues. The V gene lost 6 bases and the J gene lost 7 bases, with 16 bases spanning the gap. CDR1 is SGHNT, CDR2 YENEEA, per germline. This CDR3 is CASRGGGNGEQYF. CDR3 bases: TGTGCCAGCAGAGGCGGTGGGAACGGAGAGCAGTACTTC.

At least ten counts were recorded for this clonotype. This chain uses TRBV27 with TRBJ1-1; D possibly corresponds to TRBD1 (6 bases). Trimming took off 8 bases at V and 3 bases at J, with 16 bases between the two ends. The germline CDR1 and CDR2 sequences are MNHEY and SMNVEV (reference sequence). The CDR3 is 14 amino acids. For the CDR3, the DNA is TGTGCCAGCGATTGGGGGGGGCGGCACACTGAAGCTTTCTTT. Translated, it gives CASDWGGRHTEAFF.

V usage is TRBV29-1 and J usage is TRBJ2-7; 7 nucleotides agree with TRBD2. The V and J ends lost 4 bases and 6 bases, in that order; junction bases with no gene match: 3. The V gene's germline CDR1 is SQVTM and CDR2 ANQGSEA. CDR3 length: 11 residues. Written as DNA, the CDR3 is TGCAGCGTTGGGGGGGGAAGCGAGCAGTACTTC. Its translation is CSVGGGSEQYF.

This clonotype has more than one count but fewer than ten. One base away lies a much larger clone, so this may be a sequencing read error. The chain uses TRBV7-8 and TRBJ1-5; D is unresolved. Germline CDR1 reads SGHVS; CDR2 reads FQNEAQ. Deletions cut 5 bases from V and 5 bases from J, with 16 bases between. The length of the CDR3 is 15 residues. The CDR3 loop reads CASSPGLGYDQPQHF. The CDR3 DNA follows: TGTGCCAGCAGCCCGGGCCTAGGCTACGATCAGCCCCAGCATTTT.

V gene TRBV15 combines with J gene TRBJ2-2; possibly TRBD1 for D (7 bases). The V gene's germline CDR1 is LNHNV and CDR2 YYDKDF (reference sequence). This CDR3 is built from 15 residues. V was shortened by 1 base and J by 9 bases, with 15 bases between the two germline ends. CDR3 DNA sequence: TGTGCCACCAGCAGAGTTTCACAGGGGACTTGGGAGCTGTTTTTT. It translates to CATSRVSQGTWELFF.

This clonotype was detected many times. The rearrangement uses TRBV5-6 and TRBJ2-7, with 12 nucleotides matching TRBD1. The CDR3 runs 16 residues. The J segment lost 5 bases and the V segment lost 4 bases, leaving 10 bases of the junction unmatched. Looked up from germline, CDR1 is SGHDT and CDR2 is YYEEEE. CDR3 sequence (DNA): TGTGCCAGCAGCCCGGGGGGGACAGGGGGCCCCCACGAGCAGTACTTC. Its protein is CASSPGGTGGPHEQYF.

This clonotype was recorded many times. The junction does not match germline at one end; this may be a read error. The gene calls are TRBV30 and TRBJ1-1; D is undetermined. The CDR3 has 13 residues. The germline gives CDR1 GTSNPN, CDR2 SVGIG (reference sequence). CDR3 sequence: CAWVEVLKTEAFF. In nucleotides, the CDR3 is TGTGCCTGGGTGGAGGTTTTGAAGACTGAAGCTTTCTTT.

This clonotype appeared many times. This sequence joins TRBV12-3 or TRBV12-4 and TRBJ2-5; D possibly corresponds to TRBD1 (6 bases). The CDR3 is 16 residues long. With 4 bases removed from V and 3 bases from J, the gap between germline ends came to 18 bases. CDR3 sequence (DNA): TGTGCCAGCAGTTCTTTCGGTGCAGGGGTGAAAGAGACCCAGTACTTC. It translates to CASSSFGAGVKETQYF.

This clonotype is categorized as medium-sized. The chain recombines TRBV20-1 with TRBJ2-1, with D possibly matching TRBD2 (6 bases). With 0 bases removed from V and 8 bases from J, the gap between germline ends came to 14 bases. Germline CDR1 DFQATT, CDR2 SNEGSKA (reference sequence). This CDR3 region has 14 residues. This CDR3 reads CSARDSPAGHEQFF. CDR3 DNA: TGCAGTGCTAGAGATAGCCCCGCGGGGCATGAGCAGTTCTTC.

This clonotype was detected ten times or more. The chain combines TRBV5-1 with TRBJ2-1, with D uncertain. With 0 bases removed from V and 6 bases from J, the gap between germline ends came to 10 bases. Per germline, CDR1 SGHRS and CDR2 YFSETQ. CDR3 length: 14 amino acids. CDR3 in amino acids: CASSLAGGSNEQFF. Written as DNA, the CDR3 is TGCGCCAGCAGCTTGGCCGGTGGGTCCAATGAGCAGTTCTTC.

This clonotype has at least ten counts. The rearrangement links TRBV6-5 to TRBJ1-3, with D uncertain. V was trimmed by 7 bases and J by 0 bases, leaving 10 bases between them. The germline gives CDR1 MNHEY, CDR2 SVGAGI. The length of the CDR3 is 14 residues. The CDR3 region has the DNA TGTGCCAGCAAGTCGACCTACTCTGGAAACACCATATATTTT. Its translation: CASKSTYSGNTIYF.

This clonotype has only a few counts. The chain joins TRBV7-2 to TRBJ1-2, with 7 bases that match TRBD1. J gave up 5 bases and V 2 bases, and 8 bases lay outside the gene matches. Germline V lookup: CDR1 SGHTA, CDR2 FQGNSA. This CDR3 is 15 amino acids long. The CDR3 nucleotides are TGTGCCAGCAGCTTAATCACAGGGGACGTGTATGGCTACACCTTC. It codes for CASSLITGDVYGYTF.

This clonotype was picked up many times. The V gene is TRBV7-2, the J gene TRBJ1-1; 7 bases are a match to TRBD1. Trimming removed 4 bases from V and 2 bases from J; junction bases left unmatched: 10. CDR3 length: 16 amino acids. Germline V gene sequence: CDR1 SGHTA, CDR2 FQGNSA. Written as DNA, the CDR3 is TGTGCCAGCAGCTACCCGGGACAGCGTGAAAACACTGAAGCTTTCTTT. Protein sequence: CASSYPGQRENTEAFF.

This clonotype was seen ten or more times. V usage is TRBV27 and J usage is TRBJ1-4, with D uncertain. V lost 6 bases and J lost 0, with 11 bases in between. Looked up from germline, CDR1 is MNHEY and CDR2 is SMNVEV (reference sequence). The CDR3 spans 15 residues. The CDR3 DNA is TGTGCCAGCAGCGCACGGTTCGCAACTAATGAAAAACTGTTTTTT. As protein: CASSARFATNEKLFF.

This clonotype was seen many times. CDR3 amino acids: CASSLAGGPSDTQYF. The DNA for the CDR3 is TGTGCCAGCAGCCTAGCGGGGGGGCCTTCAGATACGCAGTATTTT. The V call is TRBV7-3, the J call TRBJ2-3; 12 positions match TRBD2. The germline gives CDR1 SGHTA, CDR2 FQGTGA. V lost 5 bases, J lost 4 bases, and 4 bases stayed unmatched. The CDR3 spans 15 residues.

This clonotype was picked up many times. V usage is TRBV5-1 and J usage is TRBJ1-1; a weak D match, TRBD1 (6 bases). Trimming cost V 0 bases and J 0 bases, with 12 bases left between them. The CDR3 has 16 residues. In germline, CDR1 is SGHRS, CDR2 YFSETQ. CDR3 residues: CASSLEPQGMNTEAFF. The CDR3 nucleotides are TGCGCCAGCAGCTTGGAGCCCCAGGGGATGAACACTGAAGCTTTCTTT. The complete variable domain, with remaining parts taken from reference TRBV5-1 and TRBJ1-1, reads KAGVTQTPRYLIKTRGQQVTLSCSPISGHRSVSWYQQTPGQGLQFLFEYFSETQRNKGNFPGRFSGRQFSNSRSEMNVSTLELGDSALYLCASSLEPQGMNTEAFFGQGTRLTVV.

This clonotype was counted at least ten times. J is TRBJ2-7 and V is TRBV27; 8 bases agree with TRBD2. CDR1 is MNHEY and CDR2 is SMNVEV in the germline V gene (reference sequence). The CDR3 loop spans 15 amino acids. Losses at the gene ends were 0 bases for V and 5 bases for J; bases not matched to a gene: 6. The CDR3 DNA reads TGTGCCAGCAGTTTATCGCTTAGCGGGGACAACGAGCAGTACTTC. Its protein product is CASSLSLSGDNEQYF.

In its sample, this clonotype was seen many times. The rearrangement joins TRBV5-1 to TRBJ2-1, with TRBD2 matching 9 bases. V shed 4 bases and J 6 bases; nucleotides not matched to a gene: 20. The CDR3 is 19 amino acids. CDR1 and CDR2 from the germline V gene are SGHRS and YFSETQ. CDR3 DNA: TGCGCCAGCAGCGGCGTCTTTGGGGGTAGCGGGGGAGAACCCAATGAGCAGTTCTTC. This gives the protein CASSGVFGGSGGEPNEQFF.

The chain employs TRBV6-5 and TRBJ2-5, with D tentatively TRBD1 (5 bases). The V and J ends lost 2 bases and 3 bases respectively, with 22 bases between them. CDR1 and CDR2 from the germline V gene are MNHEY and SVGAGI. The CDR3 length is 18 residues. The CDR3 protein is CASSYTPLGLGPKETQYF. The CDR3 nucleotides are TGTGCCAGCAGTTACACCCCCTTGGGGCTGGGGCCCAAAGAGACCCAGTACTTC.

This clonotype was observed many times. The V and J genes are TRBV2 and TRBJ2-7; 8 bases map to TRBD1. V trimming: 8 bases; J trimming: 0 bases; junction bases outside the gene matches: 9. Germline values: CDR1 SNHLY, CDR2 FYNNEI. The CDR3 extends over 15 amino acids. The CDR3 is CASSEGQAYSYEQYF. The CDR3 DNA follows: TGTGCCAGCTCCGAGGGACAGGCCTACTCCTACGAGCAGTACTTC.